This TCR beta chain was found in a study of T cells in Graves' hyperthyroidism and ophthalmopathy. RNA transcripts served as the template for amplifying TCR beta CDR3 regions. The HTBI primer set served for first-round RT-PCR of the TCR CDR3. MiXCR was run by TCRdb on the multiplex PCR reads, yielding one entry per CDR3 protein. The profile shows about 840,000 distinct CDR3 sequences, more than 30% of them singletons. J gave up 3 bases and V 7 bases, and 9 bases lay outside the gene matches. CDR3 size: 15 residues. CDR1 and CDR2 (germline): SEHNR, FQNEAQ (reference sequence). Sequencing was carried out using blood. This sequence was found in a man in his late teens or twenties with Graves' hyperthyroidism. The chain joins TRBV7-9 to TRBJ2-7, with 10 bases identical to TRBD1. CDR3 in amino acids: CASTHSGTGDYEQYF. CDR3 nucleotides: TGTGCCAGCACCCACTCCGGGACAGGGGACTACGAGCAGTACTTC.